The present T cell receptor beta chain was sequenced within a study of blood T cells in healthy people across ages. CDR1 and CDR2 (germline): MRHNA, SNTAGT. This CDR3 is built from 13 residues. Isolation yielded PBMCs, at least 7 million per sample, in every case. PCR was performed a second time for about 7 to 11 cycles using a sample-barcoded 5' primer and a J-beta primer mix. TCRdb processed the 5' RACE reads anew with MiXCR; each CDR3 protein has one entry. This sample has some 1.6 million distinct CDR3 sequences; 30% to 35% occur once, and the top ten carry about 10%. This TCR came from a woman in her thirties in good health. Sequencing used blood. The chain is built from TRBV6-4 and TRBJ2-4; D is ambiguous. The J call may be wrong; the DNA end is better matched by TRBJ2-7. The CDR3, as DNA: TGTGCCAGCAGCCCAAGAGCCCGATACGAGCAGTACTTC. Protein product: CASSPRARYEQYF.